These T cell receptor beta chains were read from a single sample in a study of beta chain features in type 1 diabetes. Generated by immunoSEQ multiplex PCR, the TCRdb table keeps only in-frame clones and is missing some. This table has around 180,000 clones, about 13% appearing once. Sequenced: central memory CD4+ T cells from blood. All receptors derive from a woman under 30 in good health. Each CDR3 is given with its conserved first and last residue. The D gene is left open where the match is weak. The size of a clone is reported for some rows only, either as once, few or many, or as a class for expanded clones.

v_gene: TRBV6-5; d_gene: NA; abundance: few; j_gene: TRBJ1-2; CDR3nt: TGTGCCAGCAGTGGCGGGGGTTATTATGGCTACACCTTC; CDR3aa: CASSGGGYYGYTF
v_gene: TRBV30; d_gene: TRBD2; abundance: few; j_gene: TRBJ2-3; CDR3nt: TGTGCCTGGAGGGGGGGGGTCCGCGGGAATACGCAGTATTTT; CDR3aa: CAWRGGVRGNTQYF
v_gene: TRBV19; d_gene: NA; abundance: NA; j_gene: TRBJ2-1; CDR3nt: TGTGCCAGTAGTATCTCGCGCTCGGCGGGTGAGCAGTTCTTC; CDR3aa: CASSISRSAGEQFF
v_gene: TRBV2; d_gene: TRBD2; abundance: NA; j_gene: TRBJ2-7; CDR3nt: TGTGCCAGCAGTGACTTCAGCGGGGTTGGAGAGCAGTACTTC; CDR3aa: CASSDFSGVGEQYF
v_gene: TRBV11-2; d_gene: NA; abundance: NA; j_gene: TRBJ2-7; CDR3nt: TGTGCCAGCAGCCTCAGTGGCGAGCAGTACTTC; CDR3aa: CASSLSGEQYF
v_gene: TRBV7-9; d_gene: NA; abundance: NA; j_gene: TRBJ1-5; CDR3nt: TGTGCCAGCAGCGAGACAGGCGATCAGCCCCAGCATTTT; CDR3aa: CASSETGDQPQHF
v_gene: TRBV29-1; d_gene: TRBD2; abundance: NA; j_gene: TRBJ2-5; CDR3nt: TGCAGCGTTGAGGGTAGCGGGACGACGACCCAGTACTTC; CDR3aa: CSVEGSGTTTQYF
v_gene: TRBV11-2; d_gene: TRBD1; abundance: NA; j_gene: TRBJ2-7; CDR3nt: TGTGCCAGCAGCCTTACCGGGACAGGTCCCTACGAGCAGTACTTC; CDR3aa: CASSLTGTGPYEQYF
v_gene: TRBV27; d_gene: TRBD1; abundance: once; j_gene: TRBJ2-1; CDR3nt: TGTGCCAGCAGTTTAACAGGGGCGGCCTACAATGAGCAGTTCTTC; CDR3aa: CASSLTGAAYNEQFF
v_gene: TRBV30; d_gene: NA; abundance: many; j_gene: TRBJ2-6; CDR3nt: TGTGCCTGTTCAACCGGGACTGCAGTCTCTGGGGCCAACGTCCTGACTTTC; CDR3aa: CACSTGTAVSGANVLTF
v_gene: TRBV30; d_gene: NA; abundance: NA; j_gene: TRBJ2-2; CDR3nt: TGTGCCTGGAGTAGAGGTATTACCGGGGAGCTGTTTTTT; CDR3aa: CAWSRGITGELFF
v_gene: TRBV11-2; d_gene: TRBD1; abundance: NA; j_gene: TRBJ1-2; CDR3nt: TGTGCCAGCAGCCTATGGTCGACAGGGAGAGGTCTCTCCTATGGCTACACCTTC; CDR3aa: CASSLWSTGRGLSYGYTF
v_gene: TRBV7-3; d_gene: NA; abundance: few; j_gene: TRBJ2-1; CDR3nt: TGTGCCAGCAGCTTAACTACGGGGAATGAGCAGTTCTTC; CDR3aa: CASSLTTGNEQFF
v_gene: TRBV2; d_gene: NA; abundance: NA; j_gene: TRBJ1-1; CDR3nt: TGTGCCAGCAGTGGTCAGGGGTACACTGAAGCTTTCTTT; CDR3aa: CASSGQGYTEAFF
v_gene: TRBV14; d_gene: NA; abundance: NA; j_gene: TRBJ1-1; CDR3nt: TGTGCCAGCAGCGTTTCACGACAGATGAACACTGAAGCTTTCTTT; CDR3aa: CASSVSRQMNTEAFF
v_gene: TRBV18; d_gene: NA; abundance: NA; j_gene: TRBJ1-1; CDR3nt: TGTGCCAGCTCACCCCGGGGCTCGGGGGGCAGTATGAACACTGAAGCTTTCTTT; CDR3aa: CASSPRGSGGSMNTEAFF
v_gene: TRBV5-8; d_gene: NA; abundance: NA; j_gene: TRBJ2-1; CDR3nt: TGTGCCAGCAGCTTGGTTGAGAGTCGGGCCTACAATGAGCAGTTCTTC; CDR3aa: CASSLVESRAYNEQFF
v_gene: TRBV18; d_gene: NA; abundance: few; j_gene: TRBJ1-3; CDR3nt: TGTGCCAGCTCACCGAAACCCGGGAGCTCTGGAAACACCATATATTTT; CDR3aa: CASSPKPGSSGNTIYF
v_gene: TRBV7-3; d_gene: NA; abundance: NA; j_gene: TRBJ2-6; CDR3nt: TGTGCCAGCAGCCGTAAGGGGGACGGGCGGTCTGGGGCCAACGTCCTGACTTTC; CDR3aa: CASSRKGDGRSGANVLTF
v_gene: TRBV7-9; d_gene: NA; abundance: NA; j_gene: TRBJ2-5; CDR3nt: TGTGCCAGCAGCTTAGCCAGGGTTCGGCACGGTGAGACCCAGTACTTC; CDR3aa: CASSLARVRHGETQYF
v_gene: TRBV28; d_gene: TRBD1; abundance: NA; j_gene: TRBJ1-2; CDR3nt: TGTGCCAGCAGTTCCCCCGGGACAGGGGGATTTATCTTCGGCTACACCTTC; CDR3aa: CASSSPGTGGFIFGYTF
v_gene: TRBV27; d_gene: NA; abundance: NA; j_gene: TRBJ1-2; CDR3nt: TGTGCCAGCAGTGGGGGGTTCTATGGCTACACCTTC; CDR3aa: CASSGGFYGYTF
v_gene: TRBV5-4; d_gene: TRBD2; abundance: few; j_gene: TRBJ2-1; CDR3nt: TGTGCCAGCAACACGGGAGGGCCGTCCTACAATGAGCAGTTCTTC; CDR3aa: CASNTGGPSYNEQFF
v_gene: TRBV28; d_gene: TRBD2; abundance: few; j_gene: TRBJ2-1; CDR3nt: TGTGCCAGCAGTTGGGCGGGAGGTCAATTGGAGCAGTTCTTC; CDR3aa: CASSWAGGQLEQFF
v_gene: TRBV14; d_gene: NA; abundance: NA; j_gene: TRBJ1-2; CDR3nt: TGTGCCAGCAGCCAAGATTTGAGAGGTGGTGGCTACACCTTC; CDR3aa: CASSQDLRGGGYTF
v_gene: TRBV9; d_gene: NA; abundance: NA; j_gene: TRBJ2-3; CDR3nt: TGTGCCAGCAGCGTAGGAGTCGACACAGATACGCAGTATTTT; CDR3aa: CASSVGVDTDTQYF
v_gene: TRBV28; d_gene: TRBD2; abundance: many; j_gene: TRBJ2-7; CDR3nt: TGTGCCAGCGCAGCGGGAGGGCCCCACGAGCAGTACTTC; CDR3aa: CASAAGGPHEQYF
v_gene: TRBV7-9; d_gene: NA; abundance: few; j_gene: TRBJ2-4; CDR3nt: TGTGCCAGCAGCTTAGGGGAGGAGGACAATCAGTACTTC; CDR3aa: CASSLGEEDNQYF
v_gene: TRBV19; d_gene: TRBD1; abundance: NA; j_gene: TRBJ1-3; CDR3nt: TGTGCCAGCCGGGGACAGGTCTCTGGAAACACCATATATTTT; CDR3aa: CASRGQVSGNTIYF
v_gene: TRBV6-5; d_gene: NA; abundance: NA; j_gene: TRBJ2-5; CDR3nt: TGTGCCAGCAGTTACCCCAGGGGGACCCAGTACTTC; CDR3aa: CASSYPRGTQYF
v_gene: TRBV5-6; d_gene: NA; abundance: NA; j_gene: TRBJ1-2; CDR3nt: TGTGCCAGCAGCGCCCAGGGGCTGGAAATCTACACCTTC; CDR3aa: CASSAQGLEIYTF
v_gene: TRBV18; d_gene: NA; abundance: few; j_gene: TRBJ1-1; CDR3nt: TGTGCCAGCTCACCCACGGACAGCGCGAACACTGAAGCTTTCTTT; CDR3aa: CASSPTDSANTEAFF
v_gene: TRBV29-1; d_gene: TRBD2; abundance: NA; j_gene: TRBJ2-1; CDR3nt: TGCAGCCCGGGACTAGCTTACAATGAGCAGTTCTTC; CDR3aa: CSPGLAYNEQFF
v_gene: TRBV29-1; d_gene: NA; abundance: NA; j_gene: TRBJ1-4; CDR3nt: TGCAGCGTCCTTTTGCAGGGATCCTTTGCAACTAATGAAAAACTGTTTTTT; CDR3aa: CSVLLQGSFATNEKLFF
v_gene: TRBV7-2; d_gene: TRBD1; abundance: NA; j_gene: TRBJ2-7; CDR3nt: TGTGCCAGCAGCTTAGGACAGGGGGCGTTTGAGCAGTACTTC; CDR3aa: CASSLGQGAFEQYF
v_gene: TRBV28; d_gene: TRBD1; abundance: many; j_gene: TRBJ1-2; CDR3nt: TGTGCCAGCACTATCCGGGACAGCGGTTTTGGCTACACCTTC; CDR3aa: CASTIRDSGFGYTF
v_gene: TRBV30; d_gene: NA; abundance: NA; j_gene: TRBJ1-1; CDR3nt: TGTGCCTGGAGCCGGGACTTGACTGAAGCTTTCTTT; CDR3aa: CAWSRDLTEAFF
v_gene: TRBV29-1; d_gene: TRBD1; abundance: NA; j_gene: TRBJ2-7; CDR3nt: TGCAGCGTCAAGACCGGGACAGGGGCCCGGGACGAGCAGTACTTC; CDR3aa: CSVKTGTGARDEQYF
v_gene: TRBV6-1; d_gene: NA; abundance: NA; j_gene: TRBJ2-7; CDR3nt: TGTGCCAGCATCCCCGTCGGGGGGCAGTTGTGGGAGCAGTACTTC; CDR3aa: CASIPVGGQLWEQYF
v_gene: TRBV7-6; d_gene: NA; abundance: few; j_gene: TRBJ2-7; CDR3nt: TGTGCCAGCAGCTTAGCGCGGCACTACGAGCAGTACTTC; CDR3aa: CASSLARHYEQYF
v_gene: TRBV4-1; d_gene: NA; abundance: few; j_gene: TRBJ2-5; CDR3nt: TGCGCCAGCAGCATCGGACAGCCAGAGACCCAGTACTTC; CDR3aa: CASSIGQPETQYF